The 13 T cell receptor beta chains reported below all come from one sample, sequenced in a study of CD8 T cells in ankylosing spondylitis. Each CDR3 protein is one row after TCRdb ran MiXCR on the 5' RACE reads. Of approximately 350,000 distinct CDR3 sequences listed, over 12% are singletons. What was sequenced was blood, either unsorted or a sorted T cell fraction (not recorded which). The receptors here all came from a male donor with ankylosing spondylitis or in good health (not recorded which).

This clonotype has at least ten counts. The chain couples TRBV27 to TRBJ1-1; 10 nucleotides align to TRBD1. With 6 bases clipped from V and 2 bases from J, the junction kept 6 bases outside the gene matches. The CDR3 is 15 amino acids. CDR1 and CDR2 from the germline V gene are MNHEY and SMNVEV (reference sequence). CDR3 loop: CASSLTGGVNTEAFF. The CDR3, as DNA: TGTGCCAGCAGCCTGACAGGGGGCGTCAACACTGAAGCTTTCTTT.

This rearrangement joins TRBV12-3 or TRBV12-4 to TRBJ1-5; D is unresolved. Trimming removed 3 bases at V and 7 bases at J, with 7 bases between. The CDR3 spans 12 residues. The CDR3 here is CASSFFNQPQHF. CDR3 coding DNA: TGTGCCAGCAGTTTTTTCAACCAGCCCCAGCATTTT.

This chain links TRBV5-1 with TRBJ2-5, with 8 bases fitting TRBD2. This CDR3 region has 16 residues. Per germline, CDR1 SGHRS and CDR2 YFSETQ. Trimming removed 2 bases from V and 4 bases from J; junction bases left unmatched: 10. CDR3 protein: CASSFLGLAGRETQYF. DNA of the CDR3: TGCGCCAGCAGCTTTTTAGGACTAGCAGGACGAGAGACCCAGTACTTC.

Notes on this clonotype: One end of the junction is discordant with germline, which a read error may explain. The V gene is TRBV11-2, the J gene TRBJ1-2; perhaps TRBD1 as D (6 bases). The germline gives CDR1 SGHAT, CDR2 FQNNGV. This CDR3 is 14 amino acids long. CDR3 sequence reads: CASSPAFIQGRYTF. As DNA, the CDR3 is TGTGCCAGCAGCCCCGCCTTTATACAGGGTCGCTACACTTTC.

The gene calls are TRBV24-1 and TRBJ2-3, with 7 bases matching TRBD1. Germline V gives CDR1 KGHDR, CDR2 SFDVKD. V trimming: 3 bases; J trimming: 4 bases; junction bases outside the gene matches: 0. The CDR3 covers 13 residues. CDR3 region: CATSDGTADTQYF. In nucleotides, the CDR3 is TGTGCCACCAGTGATGGGACAGCAGATACGCAGTATTTT.

This clonotype was observed a few times. The chain links TRBV6-5 to TRBJ1-3; no reliable D call. There are 13 residues in the CDR3. Per germline, CDR1 MNHEY and CDR2 SVGAGI. The germline V and J ends were trimmed by 7 bases and 0 bases, with 7 bases remaining between them. The CDR3 region has the DNA TGTGCCAGCAAGTTCTTCTCTGGAAACACCATATATTTT. Translating gives CASKFFSGNTIYF.

This CDR3 reads CASSQDFRGDTQYF. The CDR3 DNA reads TGCGCCAGCAGCCAAGACTTTAGAGGAGATACGCAGTATTTT. The rearrangement joins TRBV4-1 to TRBJ2-3; D ambiguous. V was clipped by 0 bases and J by 5 bases, with 9 bases between them. This CDR3 comprises 14 residues. Germline CDR1 reads MGHRA; CDR2 reads YSYEKL.

As for this clonotype: A much larger clone sits a single nucleotide away, making a read error possible. This chain links TRBV3-1 with TRBJ2-1, with a possible D match to TRBD1 (6 bases). Trimming pared 10 bases from V and 3 bases from J, leaving 19 bases between. Germline CDR1 and CDR2: LGHDT and YNNKEL (reference sequence). CDR3 size: 15 residues. The CDR3 bases are TGTGCCACCTCGGGGCAGGGGTCCTTCTACAATGAGCAGTTCTTC. Translating it yields CATSGQGSFYNEQFF.

This clonotype was found a few times. The rearrangement links TRBV20-1 to TRBJ2-4; tentatively, D is TRBD2 (5 bases). V dropped 2 bases and J dropped 1 base, with 12 bases sitting between them. Germline values: CDR1 DFQATT, CDR2 SNEGSKA (reference sequence). This CDR3 comprises 15 residues. The CDR3, as DNA: TGCAGTGCTAGAACGCTGGGCGGGGCCAAAAACATTCAGTACTTC. Amino acids: CSARTLGGAKNIQYF.

The V gene is TRBV10-2, the J gene TRBJ2-1, with TRBD2 identical over 8 bases. The CDR3 loop spans 14 amino acids. The V gene's germline CDR1 is WSHSY and CDR2 SAAADI. Unmatched junction bases numbered 8, after V lost 4 bases and J lost 9 bases. CDR3 loop: CASSGREGRIEQFF. The CDR3 coding sequence is TGCGCCAGCAGTGGTCGGGAGGGCCGTATTGAGCAGTTCTTC.

The sample holds one count of this clonotype. The chain couples TRBV29-1 to TRBJ1-4; no clear D. Germline CDR1 SQVTM, CDR2 ANQGSEA. With 6 bases removed from V and 5 bases from J, the gap between germline ends came to 16 bases. The CDR3 is 14 residues long. CDR3 in amino acids: CSVVSAVGNEKLFF. The CDR3 nucleotides read TGCAGCGTCGTCTCGGCAGTAGGGAATGAAAAACTGTTTTTT. Combining the CDR3 with reference TRBV29-1 and TRBJ1-4 gives the whole variable domain SAVISQKPSRDICQRGTSLTIQCQVDSQVTMMFWYRQQPGQSLTLIATANQGSEATYESGFVIDKFPISRPNLTFSTLTVSNMSPEDSSIYLCSVVSAVGNEKLFFGSGTQLSVL.

The chain recombines TRBV27 with TRBJ2-1; D assignment may be TRBD1 or TRBD2 (5 bases each). This CDR3 is built from 16 residues. Per the germline V gene, CDR1 is MNHEY and CDR2 is SMNVEV (reference sequence). The V and J ends lost 0 bases and 10 bases respectively, with 19 bases between them. DNA for the CDR3: TGTGCCAGCAGTTTATCGGGCCCCCCTACTAGGGGCGAGCAGTTCTTC. Translation: CASSLSGPPTRGEQFF.

Only a few counts were recorded for this clonotype. This chain joins TRBV5-1 and TRBJ2-7, with D perhaps TRBD1 or TRBD2 (5 bases each). Germline lookup yields CDR1 SGHRS and CDR2 YFSETQ. There are 14 residues in the CDR3. Deletions cut 4 bases from V and 6 bases from J, with 17 bases between. The CDR3 DNA is TGCGCCAGCAGCGTGGACGGGGCCCTCTCCGAGCAGTACTTC. Protein: CASSVDGALSEQYF.